This T cell receptor beta chain was sequenced in a study of Graves' ophthalmopathy and Graves' hyperthyroidism. Regarding the study as a whole: Also, most clonotypes expanded in the thyroid above 0.001 frequency appeared in blood.

Germline lookup yields CDR1 DFQATT and CDR2 SNEGSKA (reference sequence). The CDR3 spans 13 residues. Trimming took off 3 bases at V and 9 bases at J, with 18 bases between the two ends. This clonotype showed up just a few times. What it binds is not known. Amplification from RNA transcripts yielded the TCR beta CDR3 regions. Second-round multiplex PCR followed a first-round RT-PCR using HTBI primers. TCRdb re-analysed the multiplex PCR reads in MiXCR, keeping a single row per CDR3 protein. Among approximately 540,000 distinct CDR3 sequences listed, 39% were seen once. The V gene is TRBV20-1, the J gene TRBJ2-7; D is perhaps TRBD1 (6 bases). The specimen was peripheral blood or thyroid tissue (not recorded which). The receptor's source is an adult man with Graves' hyperthyroidism. DNA of the CDR3: TGCAGTGCTAGGGGTACAGGGTCAGATACGCAGTACTTC. It encodes CSARGTGSDTQYF.